This T cell receptor (beta chain) stems from a study of T cells after yellow fever vaccination. Notes on the study in general: Sorted repertoires could include abundant contaminating clonotypes from bulk cells.

Germline-derived CDR1 and CDR2 are SGHAT and FQDESV (reference sequence). The ends lost 4 bases at V and 0 bases at J; junction bases unmatched: 9. The CDR3 has 18 amino acids. TCRdb reanalysed the 5' RACE reads using MiXCR and keeps one entry per CDR3 protein. This table has more than 95,000 distinct CDR3 sequences, more than 5.5% appearing once. This clonotype was recorded many times. Its target is not known. The J gene is TRBJ2-1, the V gene TRBV11-1; 10 bases agree with TRBD1. The input for sequencing was CD4+ T cells sorted from PBMCs, taken roughly 47 days after the first yellow fever vaccination. The sequence was collected from a young man who received the YFV17D yellow fever vaccine. CDR3 DNA: TGTGCCAGCAGCTGGGGGGGGACAGGGGCAAACTCCTACAATGAGCAGTTCTTC. As protein: CASSWGGTGANSYNEQFF.